This TCR beta chain was documented in a study of blood T cell repertoires in COVID-19. The CDR3 length is 15 residues. Trimming took 1 base from V and 4 from J, leaving 14 bases between them. Germline CDR1 is SGHRS and CDR2 is YFSETQ. In the study's own analysis: How many nucleated cells were present was estimated from reference gene primer amplification. The assay was immunoSEQ multiplex PCR, and TCRdb's table has in-frame clones only and misses some. That table furnishes V, J and clone size, whereas the DNA furnished D and trimming. The sample lists approximately 240,000 clones, 80% to 90% occurring once.

This TCR was sampled from a man aged 50-60 years who had recovered from COVID-19. The material sequenced was peripheral blood. V usage is TRBV5-1 and J usage is TRBJ1-2; maybe TRBD1 (6 bases). This chain's CDR3 is CASSLSPGEIYGYTF. In DNA, the CDR3 is TGCGCCAGCAGCTTGTCGCCAGGGGAAATCTATGGCTACACCTTC. The full variable domain, with the rest looked up from reference TRBV5-1 and TRBJ1-2, is KAGVTQTPRYLIKTRGQQVTLSCSPISGHRSVSWYQQTPGQGLQFLFEYFSETQRNKGNFPGRFSGRQFSNSRSEMNVSTLELGDSALYLCASSLSPGEIYGYTFGSGTRLTVV.